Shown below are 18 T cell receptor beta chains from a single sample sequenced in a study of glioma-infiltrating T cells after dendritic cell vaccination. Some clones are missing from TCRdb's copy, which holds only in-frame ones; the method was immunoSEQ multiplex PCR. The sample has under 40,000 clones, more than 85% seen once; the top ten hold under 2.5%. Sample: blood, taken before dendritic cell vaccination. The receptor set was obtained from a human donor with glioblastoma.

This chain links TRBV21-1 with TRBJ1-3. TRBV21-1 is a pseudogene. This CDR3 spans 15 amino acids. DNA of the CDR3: TGTGCCACACGAGAGAGGGCCAACTCTGGAAACACCATATATTTT. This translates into CATRERANSGNTIYF.

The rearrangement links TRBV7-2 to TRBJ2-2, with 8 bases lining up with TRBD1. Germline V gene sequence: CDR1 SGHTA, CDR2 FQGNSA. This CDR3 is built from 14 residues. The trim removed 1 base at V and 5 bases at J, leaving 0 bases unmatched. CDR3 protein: CASSLGDRTGELFF. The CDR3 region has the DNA TGTGCCAGCAGCTTAGGGGACAGGACCGGGGAGCTGTTTTTT.

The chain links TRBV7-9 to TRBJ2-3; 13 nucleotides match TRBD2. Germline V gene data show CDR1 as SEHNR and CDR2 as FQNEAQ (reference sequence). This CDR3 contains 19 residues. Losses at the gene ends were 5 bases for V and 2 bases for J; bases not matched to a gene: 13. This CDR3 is CASSPSGTSGEPHTDTQYF. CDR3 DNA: TGTGCCAGCAGCCCTAGCGGGACTAGCGGGGAACCACACACAGATACGCAGTATTTT.

As DNA, the CDR3 is TGTGCCAGCAGTGGGCACTTGGGCCAGGGGAACTATGGCTACACCTTC. It translates to CASSGHLGQGNYGYTF. The genes are TRBV6-1 and TRBJ1-2; D may be TRBD1 (6 bases). The CDR3 length is 16 residues. Germline CDR1 MNHNS, CDR2 SASEGT. Trimming pared 4 bases from V and 2 bases from J, leaving 17 bases between.

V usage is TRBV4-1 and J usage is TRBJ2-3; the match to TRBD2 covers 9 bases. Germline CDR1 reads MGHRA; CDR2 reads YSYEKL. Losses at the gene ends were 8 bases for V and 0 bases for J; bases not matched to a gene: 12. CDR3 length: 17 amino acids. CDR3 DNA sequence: TGCGCCAGCGCAAGGGGGGTAGCGGGGGCGAGCACAGATACGCAGTATTTT. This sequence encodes CASARGVAGASTDTQYF.

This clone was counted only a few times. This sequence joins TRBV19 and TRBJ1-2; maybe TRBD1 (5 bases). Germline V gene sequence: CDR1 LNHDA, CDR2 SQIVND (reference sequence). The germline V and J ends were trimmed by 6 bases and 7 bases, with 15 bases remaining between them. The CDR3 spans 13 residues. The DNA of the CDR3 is TGTGCCAGTAGCTTAACCCGGGGGTTTGGCTACACCTTC. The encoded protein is CASSLTRGFGYTF.

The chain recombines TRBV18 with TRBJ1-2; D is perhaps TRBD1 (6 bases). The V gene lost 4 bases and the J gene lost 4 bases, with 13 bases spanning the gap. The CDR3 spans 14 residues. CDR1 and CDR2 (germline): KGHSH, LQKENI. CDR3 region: CASSRGQQGYGYTF. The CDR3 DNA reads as TGTGCCAGCTCACGTGGACAGCAAGGCTATGGCTACACCTTC.

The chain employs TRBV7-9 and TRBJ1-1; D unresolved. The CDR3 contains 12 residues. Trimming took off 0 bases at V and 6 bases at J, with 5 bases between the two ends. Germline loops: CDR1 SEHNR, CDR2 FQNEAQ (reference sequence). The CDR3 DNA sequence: TGTGCCAGCAGCTTAGCGCGGTCTGAAGCTTTCTTT. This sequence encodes CASSLARSEAFF.

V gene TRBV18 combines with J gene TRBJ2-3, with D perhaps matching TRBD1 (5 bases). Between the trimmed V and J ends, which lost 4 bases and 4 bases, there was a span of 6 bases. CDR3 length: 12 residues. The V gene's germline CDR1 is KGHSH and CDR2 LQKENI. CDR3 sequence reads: CASSLRADTQYF. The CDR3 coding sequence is TGTGCCAGCTCACTCAGGGCAGATACGCAGTATTTT.

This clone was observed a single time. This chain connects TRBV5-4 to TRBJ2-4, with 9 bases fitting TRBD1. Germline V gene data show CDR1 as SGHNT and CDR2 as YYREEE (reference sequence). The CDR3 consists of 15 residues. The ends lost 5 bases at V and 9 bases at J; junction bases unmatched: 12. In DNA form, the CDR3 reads TGTGCCAGCAGTTACCCGGGACAGGGCATTTCCATTCAGTACTTC. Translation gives CASSYPGQGISIQYF.

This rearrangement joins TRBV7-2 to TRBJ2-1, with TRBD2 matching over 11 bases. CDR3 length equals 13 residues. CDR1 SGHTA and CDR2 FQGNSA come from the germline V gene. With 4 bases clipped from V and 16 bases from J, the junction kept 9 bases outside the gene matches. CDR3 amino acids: CASSWGFSGGGFF. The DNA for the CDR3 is TGTGCCAGCAGCTGGGGCTTTAGCGGGGGGGGTTTCTTC. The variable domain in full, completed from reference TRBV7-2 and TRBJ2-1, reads GAGVSQSPSNKVTEKGKDVELRCDPISGHTALYWYRQSLGQGLEFLIYFQGNSAPDKSGLPSDRFSAERTGGSVSTLTIQRTQQEDSAVYLCASSWGFSGGGFFGPGTRLTVL.

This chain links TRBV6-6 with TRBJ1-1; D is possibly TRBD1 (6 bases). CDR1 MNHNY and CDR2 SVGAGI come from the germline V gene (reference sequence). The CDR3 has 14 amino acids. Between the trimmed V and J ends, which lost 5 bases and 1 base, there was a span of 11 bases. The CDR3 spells CASSRLQGNTEAFF. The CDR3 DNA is TGTGCCAGCAGTCGACTACAGGGGAACACTGAAGCTTTCTTT.

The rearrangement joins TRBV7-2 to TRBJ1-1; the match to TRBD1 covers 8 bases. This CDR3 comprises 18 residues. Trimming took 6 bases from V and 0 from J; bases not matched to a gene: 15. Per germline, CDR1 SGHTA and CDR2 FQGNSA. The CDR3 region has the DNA TGTGCCAGCAGACCCGGACAGGGCAGGGGCACGGTGAACACTGAAGCTTTCTTT. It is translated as CASRPGQGRGTVNTEAFF.

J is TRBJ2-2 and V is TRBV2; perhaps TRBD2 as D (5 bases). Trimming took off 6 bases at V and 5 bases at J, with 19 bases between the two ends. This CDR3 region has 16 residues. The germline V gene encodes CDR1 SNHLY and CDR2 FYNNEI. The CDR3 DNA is TGTGCCAGCAGGGGTCCTAAGACTATTATAACCGGGGAGCTGTTTTTT. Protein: CASRGPKTIITGELFF. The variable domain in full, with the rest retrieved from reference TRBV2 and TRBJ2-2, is EPEVTQTPSHQVTQMGQEVILRCVPISNHLYFYWYRQILGQKVEFLVSFYNNEISEKSEIFDDQFSVERPDGSNFTLKIRSTKLEDSAMYFCASRGPKTIITGELFFGEGSRLTVL.

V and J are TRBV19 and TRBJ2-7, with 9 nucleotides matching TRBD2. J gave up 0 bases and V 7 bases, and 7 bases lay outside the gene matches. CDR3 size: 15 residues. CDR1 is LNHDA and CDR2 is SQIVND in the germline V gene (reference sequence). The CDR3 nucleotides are TGTGCCAGTACCTCAGGCGGGGGGGACTCCTACGAGCAGTACTTC. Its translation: CASTSGGGDSYEQYF.

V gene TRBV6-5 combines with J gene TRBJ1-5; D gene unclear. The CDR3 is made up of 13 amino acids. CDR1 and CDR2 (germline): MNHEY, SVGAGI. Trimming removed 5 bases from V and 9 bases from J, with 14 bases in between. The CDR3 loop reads CASSEAEERPQHF. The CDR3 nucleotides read TGTGCCAGCAGTGAAGCCGAGGAGAGGCCCCAGCATTTT.

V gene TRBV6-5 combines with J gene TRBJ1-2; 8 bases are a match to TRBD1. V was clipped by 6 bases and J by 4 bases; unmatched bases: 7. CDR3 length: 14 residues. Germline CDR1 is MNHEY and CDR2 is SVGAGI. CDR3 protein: CASSRGQGRYGYTF. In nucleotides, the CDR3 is TGTGCCAGCAGCCGAGGACAGGGACGCTATGGCTACACCTTC.

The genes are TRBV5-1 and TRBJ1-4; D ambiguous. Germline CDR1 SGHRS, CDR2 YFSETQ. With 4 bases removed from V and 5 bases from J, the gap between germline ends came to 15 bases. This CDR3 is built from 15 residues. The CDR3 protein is CASSRSGIGNEKLFF. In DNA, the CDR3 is TGCGCCAGCAGCAGATCCGGGATAGGAAATGAAAAACTGTTTTTT. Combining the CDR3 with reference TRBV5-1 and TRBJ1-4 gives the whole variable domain KAGVTQTPRYLIKTRGQQVTLSCSPISGHRSVSWYQQTPGQGLQFLFEYFSETQRNKGNFPGRFSGRQFSNSRSEMNVSTLELGDSALYLCASSRSGIGNEKLFFGSGTQLSVL.